The 29 T cell receptor beta chains reported below all come from one sample, sequenced in a study of Graves' ophthalmopathy and Graves' hyperthyroidism. Investigators amplified TCR beta CDR3 regions from RNA transcripts. First-round RT-PCR with HTBI primers preceded a second-round multiplex PCR. From the multiplex PCR reads, TCRdb called clonotypes with MiXCR, one entry per CDR3 protein. The repertoire holds more than 550,000 distinct CDR3 sequences, with about 41% as singletons. Sequences were obtained from peripheral blood. The receptors come from an adult man with Graves' ophthalmopathy.

This clonotype appeared many times. This chain links TRBV7-8 with TRBJ2-7, with 12 bases that match TRBD2. J gave up 6 bases and V 0 bases, and 12 bases lay outside the gene matches. The CDR3 extends over 18 amino acids. CDR1 is SGHVS, CDR2 FQNEAQ, per germline. CDR3 DNA: TGTGCCAGCAGCTTAGCGCTACTAGCGGGAGGCCCTGGTTGCGAGCAGTACTTC. The encoded protein is CASSLALLAGGPGCEQYF. Full variable domain (missing parts from reference TRBV7-8 and TRBJ2-7): GAGVSQSPRYKVAKRGQDVALRCDPISGHVSLFWYQQALGQGPEFLTYFQNEAQLDKSGLPSDRFFAERPEGSVSTLKIQRTQQEDSAVYLCASSLALLAGGPGCEQYFGPGTRLTVT.

V gene TRBV7-9 combines with J gene TRBJ1-1, with 8 bases lining up with TRBD1. CDR1 and CDR2 (germline): SEHNR, FQNEAQ (reference sequence). The CDR3 is 14 residues long. V gave up 5 bases and J gave up 4 bases; unmatched junction bases: 6. The CDR3 is CASSPGDRSTEAFF. The DNA of the CDR3 is TGTGCCAGCAGCCCCGGGGACAGGAGCACTGAAGCTTTCTTT.

This chain connects TRBV27 to TRBJ2-2; 10 nucleotides agree with TRBD2. Germline CDR1 reads MNHEY; CDR2 reads SMNVEV (reference sequence). The junction had 4 bases not matched to a gene; V was cut back by 1 base and J by 2 bases. This CDR3 has 17 residues. As DNA, the CDR3 is TGTGCCAGCAGTTTATTTAGCGGGAGGTTTAACACCGGGGAGCTGTTTTTT. Amino acids: CASSLFSGRFNTGELFF.

This clonotype was counted at least ten times. The chain joins TRBV10-3 to TRBJ1-6, with D uncertain. CDR1 is ENHRY, CDR2 SYGVKD, per germline. CDR3 size: 13 residues. Trimming pared 2 bases from V and 10 bases from J, leaving 9 bases between. The CDR3 is CAISETDSSPLHF. The CDR3 DNA follows: TGTGCCATCAGTGAGACCGATTCGTCACCCCTCCACTTT.

The chain couples TRBV20-1 to TRBJ2-2; D is possibly TRBD1 or TRBD2 (5 bases each). Germline CDR1 DFQATT, CDR2 SNEGSKA (reference sequence). The CDR3 is 11 residues long. V was trimmed by 0 bases and J by 15 bases, leaving 11 bases between them. CDR3 sequence reads: CSARDEGRMFF. CDR3 in DNA: TGCAGTGCTAGAGACGAGGGGCGGATGTTTTTT.

This clonotype was seen many times. The chain employs TRBV12-3 or TRBV12-4 and TRBJ1-5; D unresolved. The ends were cut back, 5 bases at V and 2 bases at J, with 7 bases in the middle. The CDR3 extends over 13 amino acids. The DNA of the CDR3 is TGTGCCAGCAGTGTTCTTGGCAATCAGCCCCAGCATTTT. It is translated as CASSVLGNQPQHF.

Many counts were recorded for this clonotype. J is TRBJ1-5 and V is TRBV7-2; TRBD1 agrees at 11 bases. The CDR3 sequence is 15 residues long. Germline V CDR1 and CDR2: SGHTA, FQGNSA. With V trimmed by 4 bases and J by 4 bases, 3 bases remained unmatched. CDR3 coding DNA: TGTGCCAGCAGCTCCGGGACAGGGGGGAATCAGCCCCAGCATTTT. Residues: CASSSGTGGNQPQHF.

The DNA of the CDR3 is TGTGCCACCAGTGACAGGGGGCCGCCCCAAGAGACCCAGTACTTC. The encoded protein is CATSDRGPPQETQYF. This sequence joins TRBV24-1 and TRBJ2-5; 8 bases line up with TRBD1. Germline CDR1 reads KGHDR; CDR2 reads SFDVKD. This CDR3 region has 15 residues. With 4 bases clipped from V and 1 base from J, the junction kept 4 bases outside the gene matches.

J is TRBJ2-7 and V is TRBV6-1; 15 nucleotides align to TRBD2. This CDR3 has 15 residues. The junction had 6 bases not matched to a gene; V was cut back by 5 bases and J by 7 bases. The germline gives CDR1 MNHNS, CDR2 SASEGT. The CDR3 nucleotides are TGTGCCAGCAGTTACGGGACTAGCGGGAGGAGAGAGCAGTACTTC. It yields the protein CASSYGTSGRREQYF.

V and J are TRBV7-2 and TRBJ1-5; D possibly corresponds to TRBD1 (5 bases). Germline V lookup: CDR1 SGHTA, CDR2 FQGNSA. The CDR3 has 19 residues. V lost 1 base and J 2 bases, leaving 21 bases between the germline ends. CDR3 in amino acids: CASSLEGTDYLWGNQPQHF. CDR3 sequence (DNA): TGTGCCAGCAGCTTAGAAGGGACGGACTACTTATGGGGCAATCAGCCCCAGCATTTT.

There are many counts of this clonotype. The rearrangement links TRBV19 to TRBJ1-2; D not resolved. CDR3 length equals 14 residues. Per the germline V gene, CDR1 is LNHDA and CDR2 is SQIVND (reference sequence). Trimming took 7 bases from V and 1 from J, leaving 13 bases between them. The chain's CDR3 is CASTSPGHNYGYTF. The CDR3, as DNA: TGTGCCAGTACCTCTCCTGGCCATAACTATGGCTACACCTTC.

Many counts were recorded for this clonotype. CDR3 amino acids: CASQMSWPTGELFF. CDR3 sequence (DNA): TGTGCCAGCCAGATGAGTTGGCCCACCGGGGAGCTGTTTTTT. The V gene is TRBV6-5, the J gene TRBJ2-2; D gene uncertain. The CDR3 contains 14 residues. Per the germline V gene, CDR1 is MNHEY and CDR2 is SVGAGI. Trimming pared 8 bases from V and 4 bases from J, leaving 14 bases between.

This clonotype was observed many times. This chain joins TRBV9 and TRBJ2-2; D not certain. The germline CDR1 and CDR2 sequences are SGDLS and YYNGEE. Trimming shortened V by 0 bases and J by 0 bases, and 6 bases separated the two germline ends. The CDR3 runs to 15 residues. CDR3 loop: CASSVVMTNTGELFF. The CDR3 DNA follows: TGTGCCAGCAGCGTAGTCATGACGAACACCGGGGAGCTGTTTTTT.

The chain has TRBV2 and TRBJ2-2; weak D call: TRBD2 (5 bases). The length of the CDR3 is 19 residues. V was clipped by 5 bases and J by 4 bases, with 26 bases between them. CDR1 is SNHLY, CDR2 FYNNEI, per germline. The CDR3 coding sequence is TGTGCCAGCAGTTTATACGACCCCATGAGGGTCTCCGGCACCGGGGAGCTGTTTTTT. This encodes CASSLYDPMRVSGTGELFF.

On this clonotype: A much larger clone differs by one base, so this may be a read error. Since no conserved phenylalanine or tryptophan closes the CDR3, a read error is the likely cause. This chain connects TRBV7-9 to TRBJ2-5; possible D gene TRBD2, 6 bases. There are 15 residues in the CDR3. CDR1 and CDR2 (germline): SEHNR, FQNEAQ (reference sequence). CDR3 residues: CASSRADGGQETQYL. The CDR3 coding sequence is TGCGCCAGCAGCCGAGCCGACGGAGGGCAAGAGACCCAGTACCTC.

The table lists this clonotype with a few counts. J is TRBJ2-7 and V is TRBV9; D is uncertain. This CDR3 is 12 amino acids long. V was pared by 6 bases and J by 5 bases, with 12 bases between. Germline CDR1 reads SGDLS; CDR2 reads YYNGEE. This chain's CDR3 is CASNAASHEQYF. CDR3 in DNA: TGTGCCAGCAACGCGGCAAGCCACGAGCAGTACTTC.

The chain uses TRBV25-1 and TRBJ2-5; D call uncertain. CDR3 length: 14 residues. The V end lost 4 bases, the J end lost 0 bases, and 9 bases lay between the germline ends. CDR1 is MGHDK, CDR2 SYGVNS, per germline. CDR3: CASSGLSYQETQYF. The CDR3 DNA is TGTGCCAGCAGTGGCCTGTCGTACCAAGAGACCCAGTACTTC.

There are a few counts of this clonotype. V gene TRBV27 combines with J gene TRBJ1-6; D is ambiguous. V lost 7 bases to trimming and J lost 3 bases, with 7 bases between them. The germline CDR1 and CDR2 sequences are MNHEY and SMNVEV (reference sequence). This CDR3 is built from 13 residues. For the CDR3, the DNA is TGTGCCAGCACTAAGAGCTATAATTCACCCCTCCACTTT. Amino acids: CASTKSYNSPLHF.

To note about this clonotype: Germline and junction disagree at one end, which may indicate a read error. CDR3 nucleotides: TGCGCCAGCAGCCAAGATTGGGCAGGGAGTTCCTACGAGCAGTACTTC. This sequence encodes CASSQDWAGSSYEQYF. The chain joins TRBV9 to TRBJ2-7; D is tentatively TRBD1 or TRBD2 (5 bases each). Per germline, CDR1 SGDLS and CDR2 YYNGEE. This CDR3 spans 16 amino acids. The full variable domain, rest sourced from reference TRBV9 and TRBJ2-7, is DSGVTQTPKHLITATGQRVTLRCSPRSGDLSVYWYQQSLDQGLQFLIQYYNGEERAKGNILERFSAQQFPDLHSELNLSSLELGDSALYFCASSQDWAGSSYEQYFGPGTRLTVT.

The chain employs TRBV10-3 and TRBJ1-6, with 11 nucleotides matching TRBD1. Germline CDR1 ENHRY, CDR2 SYGVKD. This CDR3 has 15 residues. Trimming took 2 bases from V and 8 from J; bases not matched to a gene: 2. CDR3: CAISEPGQGDSPLHF. CDR3 DNA: TGTGCCATCAGTGAGCCGGGACAGGGGGATTCACCCCTCCACTTT.

The V call is TRBV15, the J call TRBJ1-5; 9 bases match TRBD1. The CDR3 is made up of 13 amino acids. CDR1 is LNHNV, CDR2 YYDKDF, per germline (reference sequence). The ends lost 1 base at V and 14 bases at J; junction bases unmatched: 6. The chain's CDR3 is CATSRGTGVDEHF. CDR3 coding DNA: TGTGCCACCAGCAGAGGGACAGGGGTTGACGAGCATTTT.

V usage is TRBV12-3 or TRBV12-4 and J usage is TRBJ1-1, with 7 nucleotides matching TRBD1. V dropped 6 bases and J dropped 2; count of bases not matched to a gene: 6. The CDR3 loop spans 14 amino acids. CDR3 nucleotide sequence: TGTGCCAGCAGCACCGGGACAGCTAACACTGAAGCTTTCTTT. This translates into CASSTGTANTEAFF.

Many counts were recorded for this clonotype. V is TRBV6-6 and J is TRBJ2-7, with D possibly being TRBD1 (5 bases). V lost 2 bases to trimming and J lost 3 bases, with 5 bases between them. The germline gives CDR1 MNHNY, CDR2 SVGAGI (reference sequence). This CDR3 spans 12 amino acids. The CDR3 DNA reads as TGTGCCAGCAGTTACCAGGGCTACGAGCAGTACTTC. Protein product: CASSYQGYEQYF.

Note on this clonotype: This may stem from a read error, because a much larger clone lies one nucleotide away. This chain's CDR3 is CANSFLLDSGNTIYF. As DNA, the CDR3 is TGTGCCAACAGCTTCCTTTTAGACTCTGGAAACACCATATATTTT. This chain joins TRBV7-2 and TRBJ1-3, with D uncertain. The germline CDR1 and CDR2 sequences are SGHTA and FQGNSA. This CDR3 contains 15 residues.

This chain uses TRBV10-3 with TRBJ1-1; 7 bases line up with TRBD1. In germline, CDR1 is ENHRY, CDR2 SYGVKD. The CDR3 extends over 14 amino acids. Trimming removed 4 bases from V and 11 bases from J; junction bases left unmatched: 13. CDR3 residues: CAISAETGLRRAFF. The CDR3 coding sequence is TGTGCCATCAGTGCAGAGACAGGGCTCAGACGGGCTTTCTTT.

The chain has TRBV29-1 and TRBJ1-2, with 8 positions matching TRBD1. J was trimmed by 4 bases and V by 0 bases; bases with no gene match: 7. CDR1 SQVTM and CDR2 ANQGSEA come from the germline V gene. The CDR3 is 15 amino acids. The DNA of the CDR3 is TGCAGCGTTGAAGATCCGGGGACAGGTCCCTATGGCTACACCTTC. Amino acids: CSVEDPGTGPYGYTF.

Of note for this clonotype: At one boundary the junction diverges from the germline segment, which might be a read error. The chain joins TRBV19 to TRBJ2-7; the D gene could be TRBD1 or TRBD2 (5 bases each). There are 14 residues in the CDR3. Germline CDR1 reads LNHDA; CDR2 reads SQIVND (reference sequence). The CDR3 loop is CVSRDGMAQGEQYF. CDR3 bases: TGTGTCAGTAGGGACGGGATGGCACAAGGCGAGCAGTACTTC.

Notes on this clonotype: This sequence may be a read error, since a much larger clone differs from it by one base. The CDR3 carries no conserved terminal phenylalanine or tryptophan, so it likely arises from a read error. The gene calls are TRBV2 and TRBJ1-2; 7 nucleotides match TRBD1. The CDR3 has 15 residues. Trimming took 1 base from V and 8 from J; bases not matched to a gene: 10. The germline gives CDR1 SNHLY, CDR2 FYNNEI. CDR3 in amino acids: CASSEVGRQGGGYTL. The CDR3 DNA follows: TGTGCCAGCAGTGAAGTGGGGCGACAGGGCGGCGGCTACACCCTC.

With regard to this clonotype: Since a much larger clone is just one base distant, this may be a read error. J is TRBJ2-2 and V is TRBV2, with TRBD1 identical over 9 bases. Germline loops: CDR1 SNHLY, CDR2 FYNNEI. The CDR3 is 17 residues long. CDR3 sequence reads: CVSSTDRDRANTGELFF. The CDR3 nucleotides read TGTGTCAGCAGCACCGATCGGGACAGGGCGAACACCGGGGAGCTGTTTTTT.